This T cell receptor beta chain is drawn from a study of blood T cell repertoires in COVID-19. Study-level information: Sites in the United States, Italy and Spain provided acute and convalescent COVID-19 samples. T cells, B-cell-depleted T cells, or PBMCs supplied cDNA or gDNA.

In the authors' methods: It was from reference gene primer amplification that nucleated cell counts were estimated. The table came from immunoSEQ multiplex PCR; TCRdb's copy has only in-frame clones and leaves some out. The V and J calls and clone size come from that table; D and trimming were worked out from the DNA. The data show approximately 75,000 clones, with over 75% seen just once and 6.9% held by the top ten. V lost 4 bases to trimming and J lost 7 bases, with 20 bases between them. The CDR3 runs 16 residues. Per the germline V gene, CDR1 is ENHRY and CDR2 is SYGVKD. This sequence originates from a human donor in a cohort sampled during active COVID-19. Sample: peripheral blood. The rearrangement links TRBV10-3 to TRBJ1-5; possibly TRBD1 for D (5 bases). The CDR3 region has the DNA TGTGCCATCAGTGGGGGCGGACAATCGCCGGACCAGCCCCAGCATTTT. Encoded protein: CAISGGGQSPDQPQHF.